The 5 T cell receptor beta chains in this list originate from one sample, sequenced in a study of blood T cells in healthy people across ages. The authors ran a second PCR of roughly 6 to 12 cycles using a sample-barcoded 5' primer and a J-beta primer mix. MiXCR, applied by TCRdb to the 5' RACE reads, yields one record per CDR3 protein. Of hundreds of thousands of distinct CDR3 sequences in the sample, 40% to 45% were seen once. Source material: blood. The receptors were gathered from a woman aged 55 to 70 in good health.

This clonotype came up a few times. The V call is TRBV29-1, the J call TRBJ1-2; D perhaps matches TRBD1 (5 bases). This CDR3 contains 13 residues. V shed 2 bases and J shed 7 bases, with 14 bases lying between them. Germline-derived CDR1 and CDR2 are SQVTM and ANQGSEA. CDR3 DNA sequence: TGCAGCGTTGAAAAGGGATCGGGGACTGGCTACACCTTC. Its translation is CSVEKGSGTGYTF.

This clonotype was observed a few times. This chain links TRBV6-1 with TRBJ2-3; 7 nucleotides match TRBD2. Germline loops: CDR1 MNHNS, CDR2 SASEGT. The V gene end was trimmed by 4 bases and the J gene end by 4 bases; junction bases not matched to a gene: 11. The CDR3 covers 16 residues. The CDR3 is CASSAGTTFFADTQYF. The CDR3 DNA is TGTGCCAGCAGTGCCGGGACTACGTTTTTTGCAGATACGCAGTATTTT.

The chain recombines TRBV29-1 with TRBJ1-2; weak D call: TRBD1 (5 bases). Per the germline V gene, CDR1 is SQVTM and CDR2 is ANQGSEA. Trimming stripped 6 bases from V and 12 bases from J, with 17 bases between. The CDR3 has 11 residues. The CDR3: CSVNQGGGHTF. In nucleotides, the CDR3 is TGCAGCGTAAATCAGGGTGGAGGCCACACCTTC.

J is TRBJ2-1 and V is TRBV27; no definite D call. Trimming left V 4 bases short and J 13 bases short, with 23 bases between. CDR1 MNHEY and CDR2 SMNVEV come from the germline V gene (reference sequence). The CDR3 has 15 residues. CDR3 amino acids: CASSSISTTRETQFF. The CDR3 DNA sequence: TGTGCCAGCAGTTCAATCTCAACTACACGAGAGACCCAGTTCTTC.

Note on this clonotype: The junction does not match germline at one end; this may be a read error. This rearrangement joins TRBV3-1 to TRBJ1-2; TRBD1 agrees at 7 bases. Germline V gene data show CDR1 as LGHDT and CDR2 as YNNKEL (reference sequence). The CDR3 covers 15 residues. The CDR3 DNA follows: TGTGCCAGCGGCCAAGGGGACAGAGAGCCCGATGGCTACACCTTC. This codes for CASGQGDREPDGYTF.